The 12 T cell receptor beta chains presented below share a single source sample, sequenced in a study of T cell repertoires in cytomegalovirus infection. TCRdb ran MiXCR on the reads and lists one entry per CDR3 protein. The sample includes 150,000 to 200,000 distinct CDR3 sequences, 13% to 15% of them seen just once. The specimen sequenced was PBMCs. These receptors were obtained from a human donor in good health (CMV status not recorded). Some clones in this sample may be carry-over from other donors' samples.

About this clonotype itself: Just one base apart from a much larger clone, this may be a read error. The chain joins TRBV7-2 to TRBJ2-2; the D gene is possibly TRBD2 (6 bases). V dropped 2 bases and J dropped 5 bases, with 15 bases sitting between them. Germline V gives CDR1 SGHTA, CDR2 FQGNSA. The CDR3 length is 16 residues. The CDR3 DNA is TGTGCCAGCAGCTTAAGAGCTAGCGAGAGAACCGGGGAGCTGTTTTTT. Its protein is CASSLRASERTGELFF.

This clonotype was observed many times. The junction shows a germline mismatch at one end, possibly a read error. The V and J genes are TRBV6-2 or TRBV6-3 and TRBJ2-7; the match to TRBD2 covers 10 bases. The CDR3 consists of 17 residues. The V gene's germline CDR1 is MNHEY and CDR2 SVGEGT. The chain's CDR3 is CASSYSGTSALGHEQYF. In DNA, the CDR3 is TGTGCCAGCAGCTACTCCGGGACTAGCGCCCTGGGCCACGAGCAGTACTTC.

A word on this clonotype: This may be a read error, as it is one base from a much larger clone. The rearrangement joins TRBV12-3 or TRBV12-4 to TRBJ1-1; D gene unclear. The CDR3 has 13 amino acids. CDR3 sequence: CTSSSKKNTEAFF. The CDR3 DNA is TGTACCAGCAGTTCAAAGAAGAACACTGAAGCTTTCTTT.

This clonotype showed up just a few times. CDR3 loop: CAAGRAPQGVEQYF. The CDR3 DNA reads TGTGCCGCGGGAAGGGCCCCCCAGGGTGTAGAGCAGTACTTC. The chain has TRBV18 and TRBJ2-7; D perhaps matches TRBD2 (6 bases). The CDR3 loop spans 14 amino acids. The germline V gene encodes CDR1 KGHSH and CDR2 LQKENI. Trimming cost V 11 bases and J 7 bases, with 24 bases left between them. Full variable domain (rest looked up from reference TRBV18 and TRBJ2-7): NAGVMQNPRHLVRRRGQEARLRCSPMKGHSHVYWYRQLPEEGLKFMVYLQKENIIDESGMPKERFSAEFPKEGPSILRIQQVVRGDSAAYFCAAGRAPQGVEQYFGPGTRLTVT.

This clonotype was seen ten or more times. The chain joins TRBV18 to TRBJ2-3; D possibly corresponds to TRBD2 (6 bases). Trimming cost V 4 bases and J 2 bases, with 16 bases left between them. The CDR3 length is 16 residues. Germline lookup yields CDR1 KGHSH and CDR2 LQKENI. The CDR3 region has the DNA TGTGCCAGCTCACTTGAGGGACTGACCGCCACAGATACGCAGTATTTT. It codes for CASSLEGLTATDTQYF.

This clonotype was picked up a small number of times. The rearrangement links TRBV5-1 to TRBJ2-1, with D perhaps matching TRBD1 or TRBD2 (7 bases each). Germline V lookup: CDR1 SGHRS, CDR2 YFSETQ. This CDR3 is 15 amino acids long. V was cut by 0 bases and J by 9 bases, with 16 bases left in between. The CDR3 region is CASSLAMGGGGEQFF. In nucleotides, the CDR3 is TGCGCCAGCAGCTTGGCCATGGGAGGGGGCGGTGAGCAGTTCTTC.

This clonotype was observed at least ten times. The V gene is TRBV19, the J gene TRBJ1-1; D is perhaps TRBD1 (6 bases). V was shortened by 4 bases and J by 0 bases, with 18 bases between the two germline ends. Per the germline V gene, CDR1 is LNHDA and CDR2 is SQIVND (reference sequence). The CDR3 runs to 17 residues. CDR3: CASSNTGARVLNTEAFF. In DNA, the CDR3 is TGTGCCAGTAGTAATACGGGGGCAAGGGTTCTGAACACTGAAGCTTTCTTT.

In its sample, this clonotype was seen a few times. This chain joins TRBV28 and TRBJ1-4; perhaps TRBD1 as D (5 bases). This CDR3 is 14 amino acids long. V lost 7 bases and J lost 0, with 9 bases in between. Germline V gives CDR1 MDHEN, CDR2 SYDVKM. The CDR3 region has the DNA TGTGCCAGCACTTGGGGCGCAACTAATGAAAAACTGTTTTTT. It translates to CASTWGATNEKLFF.

This clonotype was counted at least ten times. This rearrangement joins TRBV20-1 to TRBJ2-4; TRBD2 matches 7 bases. The germline V gene encodes CDR1 DFQATT and CDR2 SNEGSKA (reference sequence). The CDR3 consists of 13 residues. The V and J ends lost 6 bases and 7 bases, in that order; junction bases with no gene match: 9. CDR3 in DNA: TGCAGTGCGGGCGGACTAGGTGAGAACATTCAGTACTTC. Translation gives CSAGGLGENIQYF.

In this sample, this clonotype turned up many times. The V call is TRBV6-5, the J call TRBJ2-1; the match to TRBD2 covers 8 bases. Germline assignment: CDR1 MNHEY and CDR2 SVGAGI. This CDR3 region has 14 residues. With 5 bases clipped from V and 8 bases from J, the junction kept 8 bases outside the gene matches. CDR3 nucleotides: TGTGCCAGCAGTCGGACCCCGCGGGGGGATGAGCAGTTCTTC. This encodes CASSRTPRGDEQFF.

The chain joins TRBV27 to TRBJ1-3; D uncertain. V was trimmed by 10 bases and J by 0 bases, leaving 4 bases between them. Germline V lookup: CDR1 MNHEY, CDR2 SMNVEV (reference sequence). The CDR3 contains 11 residues. The CDR3, as DNA: TGTGCCACCTACTCTGGAAACACCATATATTTT. Translating it yields CATYSGNTIYF.

V gene TRBV20-1 combines with J gene TRBJ2-2, with 9 bases fitting TRBD2. V was clipped by 2 bases and J by 1 base; unmatched bases: 2. The CDR3 extends over 15 amino acids. Germline V gene sequence: CDR1 DFQATT, CDR2 SNEGSKA (reference sequence). This chain's CDR3 is CSARLAGRNTGELFF. As DNA, the CDR3 is TGCAGTGCTAGACTAGCGGGGAGGAACACCGGGGAGCTGTTTTTT.